A selection of T cell receptor beta chains follows, all from one sample in a study of neurological immune-mediated disorders. TCRdb called the 5' RACE reads again in MiXCR, with one record for every CDR3 protein. The profile shows about 60,000 distinct CDR3 sequences, about 3.7% of them singletons. Sequencing was done on a sample of PBMCs. The receptors come from a woman aged 45-65 years with multiple sclerosis. Each CDR3 is given with its conserved first and last residue. A D gene is named only where the DNA matches it firmly. Size is stated for part of the rows, as once, few or many counts, or as a class when the clone is expanded.

>TRBJ1-6|TRBV18|-|-
TGTGCCAGCTCACCAGGCTCCCCTTCACCCCTACACTTT
CASSPGSPSPLHF
>TRBJ2-5|TRBV7-8|-|many
TGTGCCAGCATTTCGGGCCGCTCGGCTTTTCAAGAGACCCAGTACTTC
CASISGRSAFQETQYF
>TRBJ2-1|TRBV20-1|TRBD2|many
TGCAGTGCGCGTGGCGTCGGGAGGGGTGCCTATGAGCAGTTCTTC
CSARGVGRGAYEQFF
>TRBJ2-2|TRBV15|-|many
TGTGCCACCTCTCCAAGCCTCCCCGGGGAGCTGTTTTTT
CATSPSLPGELFF
>TRBJ2-2|TRBV20-1|TRBD1|many
TGCAGTGCTAGAGATCAGGTGGACAGGGGGGGTGGCGGGGAGCTGTTTTTT
CSARDQVDRGGGGELFF
>TRBJ2-7|TRBV7-2|-|many
TGTGCCAGCAGCTTAGACTATCGGGTAGGGGGTCGCTCGTACGAGCAGTACTTC
CASSLDYRVGGRSYEQYF
>TRBJ1-4|TRBV12-3/TRBV12-4|-|many
TGTGCCAGCAGTTATGGAACCGGTGAAAAACTGTTTTTT
CASSYGTGEKLFF
>TRBJ2-5|TRBV5-6|TRBD1|many
TGTGCCAGCAGCTTGCCCAGGGACAGGGGGATCGCGACCCAGTACTTC
CASSLPRDRGIATQYF
>TRBJ2-2|TRBV7-7|-|medium-sized
TGTGCTAGCAGTCCCGGGACCGCGAACACCGGGGAGCTGTTTTTT
CASSPGTANTGELFF
>TRBJ1-2|TRBV3-1|-|-
TGTGCCAGCAGCCGTGGTGGAGAAGGCTACACCTTC
CASSRGGEGYTF
>TRBJ1-1|TRBV7-2|TRBD1|many
TGTGCCAGCAGCGAAAAGACAGGGTCGTGGACTGAAGCTTTCTTT
CASSEKTGSWTEAFF
>TRBJ1-4|TRBV7-6|-|many
TGTGCCAGCAGCGTAGAATCAGGGTTCAATGAAAAACTGTTTTTT
CASSVESGFNEKLFF
>TRBJ2-1|TRBV5-5|TRBD2|-
TGTGCCAGCGCAACTAGCGGTACTTACAATGAGCAGTTCTTC
CASATSGTYNEQFF
>TRBJ2-5|TRBV20-1|-|many
TGCAGTGCTAGAGGGAACATACTCCAAGAGACCCAGTACTTC
CSARGNILQETQYF
>TRBJ2-1|TRBV6-6|-|many
TGTGCCAGCAGTTACTCTTCTGGGGCCGGTGAGCAGTTCTTC
CASSYSSGAGEQFF
>TRBJ2-7|TRBV5-1|-|-
TGCGCCAGCAGCCGGGAAATCTACTACGAGCAGTACTTC
CASSREIYYEQYF
>TRBJ2-3|TRBV7-2|-|few
TGTGCCAGCAGCTTAGAACCTAGTCCGTCCACGCAGTATTTT
CASSLEPSPSTQYF
>TRBJ1-5|TRBV24-1|-|many
TGTGCCACCAGTGAGTCAGGGGTCGGTGGTCAGCCCCAGCATTTT
CATSESGVGGQPQHF
>TRBJ2-1|TRBV5-1|TRBD2|many
TGCGCCAGCAGCAGGGGGACTAGCGGGAGCGCGGATGAGCAGTTCTTC
CASSRGTSGSADEQFF
>TRBJ2-5|TRBV11-2|-|many
TGTGCCAGCAGCTTAGCGGGGTGGATTGAGACCCAGTACTTC
CASSLAGWIETQYF
>TRBJ1-5|TRBV20-1|TRBD1|few
TGCAGTGCTTTGGTGACAGGGGCAGGAAATCAGCCCCAGCATTTT
CSALVTGAGNQPQHF
>TRBJ2-7|TRBV18|TRBD1|many
TGTGCCAGCTCACCGGACAGGGGGCTCGAGCAGTACTTC
CASSPDRGLEQYF
>TRBJ1-6|TRBV21-1|-|many
TGTGCCAGCAGCGATTGTAGCGGGACAGGGTACTCACCCCTCCACTTT
CASSDCSGTGYSPLHF
>TRBJ1-5|TRBV27|-|many
TGTGCCAGCAGACATAGCAATCAGCCCCAGCATTTT
CASRHSNQPQHF
>TRBJ1-6|TRBV6-6|-|many
TGTGCCAGCAGTTACTCGACCGGTTCACCCCTCCACTTT
CASSYSTGSPLHF
>TRBJ1-2|TRBV4-1|-|many
TGCGCCAGCAGCCAAGATCTAGAGGGCAGTGATCATGGCTACACCTTC
CASSQDLEGSDHGYTF
>TRBJ1-4|TRBV5-1|-|-
TGCGCCAGCAGCTCGATCGGAGCAACTAATGAAAAACTGTTTTTT
CASSSIGATNEKLFF
>TRBJ2-5|TRBV12-3/TRBV12-4|TRBD2|many
TGTGCCAGCAGCCGGCTTCTAGCGGGAGAGACCCAGTACTTC
CASSRLLAGETQYF
>TRBJ2-2|TRBV12-3/TRBV12-4|-|-
TGTGCCAGCAGGATCTACAGAGATAACACCGGGGAGCTGTTTTTT
CASRIYRDNTGELFF
>TRBJ1-6|TRBV5-1|-|many
TGCGCCAGCAGCTTGGTTGGTCAGAATAATTCACCCCTCCACTTT
CASSLVGQNNSPLHF
>TRBJ2-3|TRBV10-3|TRBD2|few
TGTGCCATCAGCGGAGGGGAGGGGTACACAGATACGCAGTATTTT
CAISGGEGYTDTQYF
>TRBJ2-1|TRBV4-3|TRBD2|many
TGCGCCAGCAGCCAGGCCGGGACTAGCGGGAGCAATGAGCAGTTCTTC
CASSQAGTSGSNEQFF
>TRBJ2-1|TRBV9|-|many
TGTGCCAGCAGCCCCCGACCAAGCTACAATGAGCAGTTCTTC
CASSPRPSYNEQFF
>TRBJ2-3|TRBV13|-|many
TGTGCCAGCAGCTTAACGGCCAATACGCAGTATTTT
CASSLTANTQYF
>TRBJ1-1|TRBV5-1|-|many
TGCGCCAGCAGCAAACGCCCGACAATGAACACTGAAGCTTTCTTT
CASSKRPTMNTEAFF
>TRBJ1-1|TRBV13|-|many
TGTGCCAGCAGCTTAGGAGGGAGAGAAACTGAAGCTTTCTTT
CASSLGGRETEAFF
>TRBJ2-7|TRBV18|-|many
TGTGCCAGCTCCCCCACCCGAGGGAGCTCCTACGAGCAGTACTTC
CASSPTRGSSYEQYF
>TRBJ1-5|TRBV5-1|-|many
TGCGCCAGCAGCTTTGGAGGGGATCAGCCCCAGCATTTT
CASSFGGDQPQHF
>TRBJ2-1|TRBV4-1|-|many
TGCGCCAGCAGCCATCCCTTACAGCACTCCTACAATGAGCAGTTCTTC
CASSHPLQHSYNEQFF
>TRBJ2-7|TRBV5-1|-|many
TGCGCCAGCAGCTTGTCCGCGTTCTCCTACGAGCAGTACTTC
CASSLSAFSYEQYF
>TRBJ2-1|TRBV9|-|many
TGTGCCAGCAGCGCCCGGGGGAGGAATGAGCAGTTCTTC
CASSARGRNEQFF
>TRBJ2-2|TRBV20-1|-|-
TGCAGTGCTAGAGATCTAACCACCGGGGAGCTGTTTTTT
CSARDLTTGELFF
>TRBJ2-7|TRBV7-6|TRBD1|many
TGTGCCAGCAGCTTAGCGCTTGGGGACAGGAGTTCCTACGAGCAGTACTTC
CASSLALGDRSSYEQYF